The clone carrying this TCR beta chain appeared a few times. Its specificity is not known. PBMC libraries mostly used around 0.5 ug of input genomic DNA, with six replicates per sample. Repertoires were generated with immunoSEQ multiplex PCR, while TCRdb's copy carries only in-frame clones and drops some. The table lists around 17,000 clones, roughly 69% of them singletons, with roughly 2.6% in the top ten. CDR3 length equals 16 residues. The germline V gene encodes CDR1 KGHSH and CDR2 LQKENI. The junction had 9 bases not matched to a gene; V was cut back by 3 bases and J by 6 bases. The data were taken from a study of neoadjuvant anti-PD-1 for oral cavity cancer. Regarding the study as a whole: Treg/Th17 ratio rose with pretreatment blood and fell with post-treatment tumor TCRbeta clonality. PBMC Gini-index clonality exceeded responders' in non-responders post-nivolumab.

The specimen was PBMCs, collected before nivolumab (anti-PD-1) treatment. The receptor's source is a person between 35 and 79 years old with oral cavity squamous cell carcinoma. The V and J genes are TRBV18 and TRBJ2-5; 11 bases match TRBD1. CDR3 nucleotides: TGTGCCAGCTCACCCTTCGACGGACAGGGGGCAAAGACCCAGTACTTC. Translated: CASSPFDGQGAKTQYF.